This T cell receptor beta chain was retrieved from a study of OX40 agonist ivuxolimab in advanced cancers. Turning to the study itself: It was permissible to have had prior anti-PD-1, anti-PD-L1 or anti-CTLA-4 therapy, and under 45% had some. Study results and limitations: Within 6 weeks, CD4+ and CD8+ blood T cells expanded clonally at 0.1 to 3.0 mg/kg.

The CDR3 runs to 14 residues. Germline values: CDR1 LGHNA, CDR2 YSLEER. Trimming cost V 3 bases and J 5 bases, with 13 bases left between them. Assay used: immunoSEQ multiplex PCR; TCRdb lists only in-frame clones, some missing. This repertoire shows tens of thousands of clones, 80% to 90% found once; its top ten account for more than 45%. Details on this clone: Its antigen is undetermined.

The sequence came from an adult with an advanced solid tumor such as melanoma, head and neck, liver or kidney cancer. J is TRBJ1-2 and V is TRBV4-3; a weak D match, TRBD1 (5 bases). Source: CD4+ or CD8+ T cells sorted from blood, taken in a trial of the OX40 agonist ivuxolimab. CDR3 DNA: TGCGCCAGCAGCCAGTTGGACACTCGGTATGGCTACACCTTC. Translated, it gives CASSQLDTRYGYTF.